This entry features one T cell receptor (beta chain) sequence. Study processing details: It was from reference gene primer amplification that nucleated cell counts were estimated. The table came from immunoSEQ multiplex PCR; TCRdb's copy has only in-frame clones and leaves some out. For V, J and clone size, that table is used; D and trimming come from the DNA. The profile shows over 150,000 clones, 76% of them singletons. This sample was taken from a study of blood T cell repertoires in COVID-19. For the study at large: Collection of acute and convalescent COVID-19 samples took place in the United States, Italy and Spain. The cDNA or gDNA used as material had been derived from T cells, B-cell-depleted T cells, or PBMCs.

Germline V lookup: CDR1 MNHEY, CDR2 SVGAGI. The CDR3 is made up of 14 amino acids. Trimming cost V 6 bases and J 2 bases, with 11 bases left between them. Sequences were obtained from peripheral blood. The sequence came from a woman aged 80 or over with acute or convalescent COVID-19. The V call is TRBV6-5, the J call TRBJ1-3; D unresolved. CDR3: CASSPGSAGNTIYF. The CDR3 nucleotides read TGTGCCAGCAGCCCGGGTTCGGCTGGAAACACCATATATTTT.